The sequence of this T cell receptor (beta chain) was determined in a study of shared clonotypes between healthy human individuals. Whole-study context: The study used three CD4 naive, three CD4 memory, two CD8 naive and one CD8 memory plate per donor.

Study-wide points: With few donors, the genetic and exposure-history diversity represented was limited. Lower generation probabilities were found for non-shared clonotypes than for those shared by all four donors. Memory subsets had estimated richness that was generally smaller than that of naive subsets.

TCRdb keeps only in-frame clones here, not all; method: immunoSEQ multiplex PCR. The table shows some 2,000,000 clones, with nearly 97% occurring only once. Per the germline V gene, CDR1 is MGHRA and CDR2 is YSYEKL. The germline V and J ends were trimmed by 2 bases and 13 bases, with 15 bases remaining between them. The CDR3 covers 13 residues. Worth noting for this clone: Antigen unknown.

The TCR comes from a man aged 18 to 29 in good health. Sequencing was done on a sample of naive CD4+ T cells sorted from blood. The subset here: CD45RA+ positively selected. The V call is TRBV4-1, the J call TRBJ2-1; no clear D gene. For the CDR3, the DNA is TGCGCCAGCAGCCAATCATCTCACCTGGGACAGTTCTTC. It encodes CASSQSSHLGQFF.